Below are 24 T cell receptor beta chains sequenced from a single sample in a study of CD8 T cells in ankylosing spondylitis. One entry per CDR3 protein results from TCRdb running MiXCR on the 5' RACE reads. The table lists about 300,000 distinct CDR3 sequences, 11% of them singletons. The sequencing input was blood, either unsorted or a sorted T cell fraction (not recorded which). The receptors were sampled from a female donor with ankylosing spondylitis or in good health (not recorded which).

This rearrangement joins TRBV30 to TRBJ2-2; D uncertain. The V end was cut by 5 bases, the J end by 6 bases, with 7 bases between. Per germline, CDR1 GTSNPN and CDR2 SVGIG (reference sequence). The CDR3 length is 11 residues. The CDR3 nucleotides read TGTGCCTGGGGGTGGTCCGGGGAGCTGTTTTTT. This codes for CAWGWSGELFF.

In this sample, this clonotype turned up a few times. The CDR3 bases are TGTGCCAGCAGCTTATTCCGACTAGCGGGAGGGAAAGATACGCAGTATTTT. This sequence encodes CASSLFRLAGGKDTQYF. The V call is TRBV7-2, the J call TRBJ2-3; 14 nucleotides agree with TRBD2. The ends lost 2 bases at V and 5 bases at J; junction bases unmatched: 6. Germline assignment: CDR1 SGHTA and CDR2 FQGNSA. This CDR3 comprises 17 residues.

About this clonotype: Given a much more abundant clone one base away, this may be a read error. This chain links TRBV28 with TRBJ1-2; 8 bases are shared with TRBD1. The CDR3 is 12 amino acids. Per the germline V gene, CDR1 is MDHEN and CDR2 is SYDVKM. CDR3 sequence reads: CAIEQGDYGYSF. The DNA of the CDR3 is TGTGCCATCGAACAGGGGGACTATGGCTACAGCTTC.

This clonotype has a handful of counts. The rearrangement links TRBV20-1 to TRBJ2-7; 7 bases line up with TRBD1. CDR3 size: 15 residues. After removal of 0 bases from V and 3 bases from J, the junction contained 8 bases not matched to a gene. Germline V gives CDR1 DFQATT, CDR2 SNEGSKA (reference sequence). This CDR3 reads CSARDPLTGDYEQYF. The CDR3 DNA follows: TGCAGTGCTAGAGATCCCCTAACAGGGGACTACGAGCAGTACTTC.

This clonotype was detected only a few times. The chain is built from TRBV7-9 and TRBJ2-3, with TRBD2 identical over 9 bases. This CDR3 spans 14 amino acids. Unmatched junction bases numbered 1, after V lost 5 bases and J lost 1 base. CDR1 is SEHNR, CDR2 FQNEAQ, per germline (reference sequence). The CDR3 reads CASSRLAGTDTQYF. CDR3 DNA sequence: TGTGCCAGCAGCCGACTAGCGGGCACAGATACGCAGTATTTT.

V usage is TRBV9 and J usage is TRBJ2-1; maybe TRBD2 (5 bases). The CDR3 runs 14 residues. CDR1 and CDR2 (germline): SGDLS, YYNGEE. The germline V and J ends were trimmed by 1 base and 7 bases, with 12 bases remaining between them. In DNA, the CDR3 is TGTGCCAGCAGCGTATTGCCCCGAGGGAATGAGCAGTTCTTC. Its translation: CASSVLPRGNEQFF.

This clonotype was picked up many times. The chain carries TRBV7-2 and TRBJ1-2; 10 positions match TRBD1. This CDR3 region has 21 residues. V trimming: 0 bases; J trimming: 1 base; junction bases outside the gene matches: 17. The germline gives CDR1 SGHTA, CDR2 FQGNSA. The CDR3 DNA reads as TGTGCCAGCAGCTTAGCGCCGGCCTTGTACTCCGGGACAGGGGTTAACTATGGCTACACCTTC. Its translation is CASSLAPALYSGTGVNYGYTF.

This clonotype was seen only a few times. The V call is TRBV9, the J call TRBJ2-4; no clear D. Deletions cut 0 bases from V and 1 base from J, with 14 bases between. Germline assignment: CDR1 SGDLS and CDR2 YYNGEE. CDR3 length: 17 residues. CDR3 region: CASSVDLGGRAKNIQYF. CDR3 in DNA: TGTGCCAGCAGCGTAGATCTTGGCGGTAGGGCCAAAAACATTCAGTACTTC.

This clonotype appeared many times. The chain joins TRBV20-1 to TRBJ2-2; maybe TRBD1 (7 bases). Germline V CDR1 and CDR2: DFQATT, SNEGSKA (reference sequence). V lost 1 base and J 5 bases, leaving 14 bases between the germline ends. CDR3 length equals 15 residues. CDR3 region: CSARGQGGRTGELFF. CDR3 bases: TGCAGTGCTAGAGGACAGGGAGGAAGAACCGGGGAGCTGTTTTTT.

V gene TRBV20-1 combines with J gene TRBJ2-5, with TRBD2 matching 9 bases. Looked up from germline, CDR1 is DFQATT and CDR2 is SNEGSKA (reference sequence). The CDR3 is made up of 15 amino acids. V lost 2 bases and J lost 3; bases outside the gene matches: 7. CDR3 bases: TGCAGTGCTAGAAGGCGGGGGGGCAGTAAAGAGACCCAGTACTTC. As protein: CSARRRGGSKETQYF.

This clonotype was picked up many times. This chain joins TRBV29-1 and TRBJ2-7; TRBD2 agrees at 10 bases. The CDR3 has 14 amino acids. The V and J ends lost 6 bases and 2 bases, in that order; junction bases with no gene match: 7. Per germline, CDR1 SQVTM and CDR2 ANQGSEA. CDR3: CSVTGTSATYEQYF. The CDR3 nucleotides read TGCAGCGTCACCGGGACTAGCGCAACCTACGAGCAGTACTTC.

This clonotype was seen at least ten times. This chain connects TRBV28 to TRBJ1-5; no firm D call. Germline values: CDR1 MDHEN, CDR2 SYDVKM. V was pared by 3 bases and J by 3 bases, with 24 bases between. The CDR3 runs to 19 residues. CDR3 sequence reads: CASSFSGRILVKDNQPQHF. In DNA form, the CDR3 reads TGTGCCAGCAGTTTTTCGGGCAGGATCCTCGTAAAGGACAATCAGCCCCAGCATTTT.

The chain recombines TRBV20-1 with TRBJ2-1; 9 bases are shared with TRBD2. Looked up from germline, CDR1 is DFQATT and CDR2 is SNEGSKA (reference sequence). This CDR3 has 14 residues. After removal of 3 bases from V and 10 bases from J, the junction contained 10 bases not matched to a gene. DNA for the CDR3: TGCAGTGCTAGGAGGGCGGGGGGGCAGTGGGAGCAGTTCTTC. Amino acid sequence: CSARRAGGQWEQFF.

This clonotype has more than one count but fewer than ten. This chain joins TRBV5-1 and TRBJ2-2; TRBD1 agrees at 12 bases. The CDR3 contains 15 residues. V lost 4 bases, J lost 8 bases, and 6 bases stayed unmatched. The germline CDR1 and CDR2 sequences are SGHRS and YFSETQ. The CDR3 protein is CASSHGTGGTGELFF. CDR3 sequence (DNA): TGCGCCAGCAGCCACGGGACAGGGGGCACTGGGGAGCTGTTTTTT. The entire variable domain, with the rest obtained from reference TRBV5-1 and TRBJ2-2, is as follows: KAGVTQTPRYLIKTRGQQVTLSCSPISGHRSVSWYQQTPGQGLQFLFEYFSETQRNKGNFPGRFSGRQFSNSRSEMNVSTLELGDSALYLCASSHGTGGTGELFFGEGSRLTVL.

This chain uses TRBV7-9 with TRBJ1-2; D gene uncertain. The V and J ends lost 5 bases and 2 bases respectively, with 12 bases between them. Germline CDR1 reads SEHNR; CDR2 reads FQNEAQ (reference sequence). The CDR3 covers 14 residues. The CDR3 region has the DNA TGTGCCAGCAGCCCGGATGAGGTGAACTATGGCTACACCTTC. Translated: CASSPDEVNYGYTF.

V gene TRBV7-9 combines with J gene TRBJ1-1, with D possibly TRBD1 on 6 matching bases. The ends were cut back, 1 base at V and 3 bases at J, with 12 bases in the middle. Germline-derived CDR1 and CDR2 are SEHNR and FQNEAQ (reference sequence). The CDR3 consists of 15 residues. CDR3 coding DNA: TGTGCCAGCAGCTTAGGAGGGGGTCTGTACACTGAAGCTTTCTTT. It codes for CASSLGGGLYTEAFF.

V usage is TRBV21-1 and J usage is TRBJ2-7; the table calls TRBD1, which could not be checked here. TRBV21-1 is listed as a pseudogene. The CDR3 consists of 14 residues. CDR3 nucleotide sequence: TGTGCCAGCCGCAGTGGACAGGGAACCTACGAGCAGTACTTC. This encodes CASRSGQGTYEQYF.

The CDR3 reads CASSQQMGETQYF. The CDR3 DNA is TGTGCCAGCAGCCAACAGATGGGGGAGACCCAGTACTTC. This chain connects TRBV7-2 to TRBJ2-5; D remains ambiguous. Germline values: CDR1 SGHTA, CDR2 FQGNSA. V lost 5 bases and J 5 bases, leaving 12 bases between the germline ends. The CDR3 contains 13 residues.

This clonotype has a handful of counts. The chain is built from TRBV6-1 and TRBJ1-4; perhaps TRBD1 as D (5 bases). V was cut by 9 bases and J by 4 bases, with 12 bases left in between. In germline, CDR1 is MNHNS, CDR2 SASEGT. This CDR3 has 13 residues. For the CDR3, the DNA is TGTGCCAGTCAGGGACGGATTAATGAAAAACTGTTTTTT. This codes for CASQGRINEKLFF.

The V gene is TRBV27, the J gene TRBJ2-3; either TRBD1 or TRBD2 may supply D (5 bases each). Germline-derived CDR1 and CDR2 are MNHEY and SMNVEV (reference sequence). The ends were cut back, 3 bases at V and 3 bases at J, with 19 bases in the middle. The CDR3 contains 17 residues. In nucleotides, the CDR3 is TGTGCCAGCAGTTTTGCGGCTCGTCGTTGGGGGACAGATACGCAGTATTTT. Encoded protein: CASSFAARRWGTDTQYF.

This clonotype has at least ten counts. The rearrangement links TRBV9 to TRBJ2-1; D call uncertain. This CDR3 is built from 16 residues. Germline V gene sequence: CDR1 SGDLS, CDR2 YYNGEE. V lost 3 bases to trimming and J lost 9 bases, with 22 bases between them. CDR3 protein: CASSAIGPEYDGEQFF. The CDR3 region has the DNA TGTGCCAGCAGCGCAATCGGGCCCGAATACGATGGTGAGCAGTTCTTC.

The J gene is TRBJ2-7, the V gene TRBV30, with D perhaps given as TRBD1 or TRBD2 (5 bases each). The germline V gene has CDR1 GTSNPN and CDR2 SVGIG (reference sequence). This CDR3 is built from 15 residues. With 3 bases removed from V and 2 bases from J, the gap between germline ends came to 17 bases. CDR3 amino acids: CAWRSRGKGAYEQYF. In nucleotides, the CDR3 is TGTGCCTGGAGGTCCCGAGGGAAAGGGGCCTACGAGCAGTACTTC.

This clonotype has ten or more counts. The chain is built from TRBV10-3 and TRBJ1-1; 8 bases fit TRBD1. The CDR3 runs 15 residues. J gave up 1 base and V 4 bases, and 5 bases lay outside the gene matches. Germline-derived CDR1 and CDR2 are ENHRY and SYGVKD. In DNA form, the CDR3 reads TGTGCCATCAGTGGGGGGACAGGCTGGAACACTGAAGCTTTCTTT. It yields the protein CAISGGTGWNTEAFF.

This clonotype was found many times. The chain carries TRBV5-1 and TRBJ2-2; D remains unclear. The V end lost 0 bases, the J end lost 2 bases, and 5 bases lay between the germline ends. CDR1 is SGHRS and CDR2 is YFSETQ in the germline V gene. The CDR3 loop spans 14 amino acids. The CDR3 nucleotides are TGCGCCAGCAGCTTGGACAGCAACACCGGGGAGCTGTTTTTT. This gives the protein CASSLDSNTGELFF.